This T cell receptor (beta chain) derives from a study of blood T cells in healthy people across ages. V was pared by 6 bases and J by 0 bases, with 8 bases of the junction left unmatched. The CDR3 runs 16 residues. Germline loops: CDR1 MNHNS, CDR2 SASEGT. The second PCR ran about 6 to 11 cycles with a sample-barcoded 5' primer and J-beta primers. TCRdb reanalysed the 5' RACE reads using MiXCR and keeps one entry per CDR3 protein. Altogether 750,000 to 850,000 distinct CDR3 sequences are present, around 25% being singletons, with the ten largest covering 3% to 4%. These same records also appear under a second study, on T cells of mothers and their children.

The sample taken for sequencing was blood. The rearrangement uses TRBV6-1 and TRBJ2-1, with 7 bases fitting TRBD2. The TCR comes from a boy aged 5-17 years in good health. The CDR3 DNA follows: TGTGCCAGCAGCCTCCGGGTAGCGGGCTCCTACAATGAGCAGTTCTTC. It yields the protein CASSLRVAGSYNEQFF.